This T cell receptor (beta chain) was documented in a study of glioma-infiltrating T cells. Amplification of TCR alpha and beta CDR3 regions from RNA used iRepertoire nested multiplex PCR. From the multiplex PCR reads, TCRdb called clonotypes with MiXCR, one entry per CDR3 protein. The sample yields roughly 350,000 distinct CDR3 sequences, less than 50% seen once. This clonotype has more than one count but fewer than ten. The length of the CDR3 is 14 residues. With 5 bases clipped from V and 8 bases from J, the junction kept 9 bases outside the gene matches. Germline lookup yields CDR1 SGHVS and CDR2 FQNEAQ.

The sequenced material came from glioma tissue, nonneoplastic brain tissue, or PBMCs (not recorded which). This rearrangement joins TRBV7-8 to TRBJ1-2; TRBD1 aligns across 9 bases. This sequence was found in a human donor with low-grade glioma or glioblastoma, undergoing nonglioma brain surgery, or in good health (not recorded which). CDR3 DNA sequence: TGTGCCAGCAGCCTTACAGGGGGCGGATACGGCTACACCTTC. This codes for CASSLTGGGYGYTF. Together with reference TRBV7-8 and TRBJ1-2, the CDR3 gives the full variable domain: GAGVSQSPRYKVAKRGQDVALRCDPISGHVSLFWYQQALGQGPEFLTYFQNEAQLDKSGLPSDRFFAERPEGSVSTLKIQRTQQEDSAVYLCASSLTGGGYGYTFGSGTRLTVV.